A selection of T cell receptor beta chains follows, all from one sample in a study of Ad26.COV2.S vaccination and SARS-CoV-2 variants. Here immunoSEQ multiplex PCR was the method, and the copy in TCRdb shows in-frame clones only, minus some. The table shows roughly 390,000 clones, with about 88% occurring only once. This material consisted of peripheral blood, taken in a trial of Ad26.COV2.S vaccine versus placebo. Receptors originate from a person between 18 and 65 years old who received the Ad26.COV2.S COVID-19 vaccine or a placebo. CDR3s include the opening cysteine and the closing phenylalanine or tryptophan. A D gene is named only where the DNA matches it firmly. The size of a clone is reported for some rows only, either as once, few or many, or as a class for expanded clones.

. TRBJ1-1 TRBV6-4 . CASSDSYRDTEAFF TGTGCCAGCAGTGACTCATACAGGGACACTGAAGCTTTCTTT
. TRBJ2-5 TRBV6-1 . CASSAPTERAWETQYF TGTGCCAGCAGTGCGCCGACAGAACGAGCATGGGAGACCCAGTACTTC
once TRBJ2-2 TRBV27 TRBD2 CASSRGGGVNTGELFF TGTGCCAGCAGCCGGGGGGGAGGAGTGAACACCGGGGAGCTGTTTTTT
. TRBJ2-1 TRBV9 . CASSATGTANNEQFF TGTGCCAGCAGCGCCACCGGGACGGCGAACAATGAGCAGTTCTTC
few TRBJ2-2 TRBV15 . CATSSRTASTGELFF TGTGCCACCAGCTCCCGGACAGCCAGCACCGGGGAGCTGTTTTTT
few TRBJ1-5 TRBV2 . CASGGGWGSQPQHF TGTGCCAGCGGTGGGGGATGGGGTAGTCAGCCCCAGCATTTT
. TRBJ2-7 TRBV27 . CASSSKPSYEQYF TGTGCCAGCAGTTCCAAACCTTCTTACGAGCAGTACTTC
. TRBJ1-2 TRBV14 . CASSRFGGGGYTF TGTGCCAGCAGCCGTTTCGGGGGGGGAGGCTACACCTTC
few TRBJ1-6 TRBV11-2 . CASSLQGTNSPLHF TGTGCCAGCAGCTTACAGGGAACCAATTCACCCCTCCACTTT
. TRBJ2-1 TRBV5-1 TRBD2 CASSMTSGSYNEQFF TGCGCCAGCAGCATGACTAGCGGGAGCTACAATGAGCAGTTCTTC
. TRBJ1-1 TRBV19 . CASTSLTGAEAFF TGTGCCAGTACTTCTCTAACGGGCGCTGAAGCTTTCTTT
. TRBJ2-1 TRBV5-4 TRBD1 CASSPDRVNEQFF TGTGCCAGCAGCCCGGACAGGGTCAATGAGCAGTTCTTC
. TRBJ1-1 TRBV6-5 . CASRAGGGESTEAFF TGTGCCAGCAGAGCGGGTGGCGGGGAGAGCACTGAAGCTTTCTTT
. TRBJ2-1 TRBV7-8 . CASSSSSWGNEQFF TGTGCCAGCAGCTCATCCTCTTGGGGTAATGAGCAGTTCTTC
. TRBJ2-7 TRBV6-5 TRBD2 CASSPGTSWRYEQYF TGTGCCAGCAGTCCCGGGACTAGCTGGCGCTACGAGCAGTACTTC
many TRBJ2-7 TRBV4-1 TRBD1 CASSQEIKTGGIPVEQYF TGCGCCAGCAGCCAAGAGATTAAGACAGGGGGTATACCTGTGGAGCAGTACTTC
. TRBJ1-2 TRBV15 TRBD1 CATSWERGPGGYTF TGTGCCACCAGTTGGGAGAGGGGGCCGGGTGGCTACACCTTC
. TRBJ1-1 TRBV3-1/TRBV3-2 . CASSQEGGSRNTEAFF TGTGCCAGCAGCCAAGAGGGCGGGTCCAGGAACACTGAAGCTTTCTTT
. TRBJ1-1 TRBV27 TRBD1 CASSLSRGARLTEAFF TGTGCCAGCAGTTTATCCAGGGGGGCGCGTCTCACTGAAGCTTTCTTT
. TRBJ2-3 TRBV4-1 . CASSQGRTPTDTQYF TGCGCCAGCAGCCAAGGAAGAACCCCTACAGATACGCAGTATTTT
. TRBJ2-7 TRBV11-2 TRBD1 CASSLGDREGDEQYF TGTGCCAGCAGCTTAGGGGACAGGGAGGGCGACGAGCAGTACTTC
. TRBJ1-1 TRBV7-6 . CASSQGEGNTEAFF TGTGCCAGCAGCCAAGGGGAGGGGAACACTGAAGCTTTCTTT
few TRBJ2-1 TRBV11-2 . CASSLAGRGGGEQFF TGTGCCAGCAGCTTAGCGGGCAGGGGAGGAGGTGAGCAGTTCTTC
. TRBJ2-1 TRBV7-9 . CASGGGSYNEQFF TGTGCCAGCGGGGGCGGCTCCTACAATGAGCAGTTCTTC
. TRBJ1-2 TRBV4-3 TRBD1 CASSQGLGQGIYGYTF TGCGCCAGCAGCCAAGGTCTCGGACAGGGGATCTATGGCTACACCTTC
. TRBJ1-6 TRBV20-1 TRBD1 CSASGTGGHNSPLHF TGCAGTGCTAGTGGGACAGGGGGCCATAATTCACCCCTCCACTTT
once TRBJ1-4 TRBV7-9 . CASSQPGPNEKLFF TGTGCCAGCAGTCAACCGGGGCCTAATGAAAAACTGTTTTTT
. TRBJ2-3 TRBV6-6 TRBD2 CASSYGSGGKADTQYF TGTGCCAGCAGTTACGGGTCGGGGGGGAAAGCAGATACGCAGTATTTT
. TRBJ2-5 TRBV20-1 TRBD2 CSASPYRGGHLGKETQYF TGCAGTGCTAGTCCCTATCGGGGGGGCCATTTGGGAAAAGAGACCCAGTACTTC
once TRBJ1-4 TRBV7-6 TRBD1 CASSDRTGGGRGSEKLFF TGTGCCAGCAGCGACCGGACAGGGGGCGGGAGGGGGTCTGAAAAACTGTTTTTT
. TRBJ2-1 TRBV2 TRBD1 CASSEGTVYNEQFF TGTGCCAGCAGTGAGGGGACAGTCTACAATGAGCAGTTCTTC
. TRBJ1-1 TRBV6-5 . CASKQNTEAFF TGTGCCAGCAAACAGAACACTGAAGCTTTCTTT
few TRBJ1-2 TRBV13 TRBD1 CASSLGPTGSGGYTF TGTGCCAGCAGCTTAGGACCGACAGGGTCAGGTGGCTACACCTTC
. TRBJ2-7 TRBV6-2/TRBV6-3 . CASSYSRGLYEQYF TGTGCCAGCAGTTACTCCAGGGGACTTTACGAGCAGTACTTC
. TRBJ1-1 TRBV3-1/TRBV3-2 TRBD1 CASSQDRGLSTEAFF TGTGCCAGCAGCCAAGATAGGGGGCTTAGCACTGAAGCTTTCTTT
. TRBJ1-2 TRBV7-2 . CASSLREKLYGYTF TGTGCCAGCAGCTTGAGGGAGAAGCTCTATGGCTACACCTTC
. TRBJ1-3 TRBV30 . CAWSVGGSLNTIYF TGTGCCTGGAGTGTCGGCGGGAGTTTAAACACCATATATTTT
. TRBJ2-1 TRBV14 . CASSLTFNEQFF TGTGCCAGCAGCCTCACGTTCAATGAGCAGTTCTTC
. TRBJ2-5 TRBV5-1 . CASSLSRAQETQYF TGCGCCAGCAGCTTATCCAGGGCGCAAGAGACCCAGTACTTC
. TRBJ1-4 TRBV5-4 . CASSLGRGAKGEKLFF TGTGCCAGCAGCTTGGGACGTGGGGCCAAAGGGGAAAAACTGTTTTTT
. TRBJ1-1 TRBV12-5 TRBD1 CASGSTGVSTEAFF TGTGCTAGTGGTTCTACAGGGGTGAGCACTGAAGCTTTCTTT
. TRBJ1-1 TRBV30 . CAWTGGWNTEAFF TGTGCCTGGACAGGAGGGTGGAACACTGAAGCTTTCTTT
. TRBJ2-7 TRBV28 . CASSLGWVEQYF TGTGCCAGCAGTTTAGGGTGGGTCGAGCAGTACTTC
. TRBJ2-1 TRBV10-3 TRBD1 CAIRQGDNEQFF TGTGCCATCAGGCAGGGGGACAATGAGCAGTTCTTC
. TRBJ2-1 TRBV11-2 TRBD2 CASSSIAGGRYNEQFF TGTGCCAGCAGCTCAATAGCGGGGGGTCGCTACAATGAGCAGTTCTTC
. TRBJ2-7 TRBV5-1 . CASSLAANSYEQYF TGCGCCAGCAGCTTGGCCGCCAACTCCTACGAGCAGTACTTC
. TRBJ1-1 TRBV18 . CASSQGPGTEAFF TGTGCCAGCTCACAGGGCCCGGGGACTGAAGCTTTCTTT
. TRBJ1-6 TRBV6-5 . CASSYAPYNSPLHF TGTGCCAGCAGTTACGCCCCCTATAATTCACCCCTCCACTTT
. TRBJ1-2 TRBV19 . CASSPSRQAYYGYTF TGTGCCAGTAGTCCCTCAAGGCAGGCCTACTATGGCTACACCTTC
. TRBJ1-2 TRBV4-1 . CASSQDPGFGYTF TGCGCCAGCAGCCAAGATCCAGGGTTTGGCTACACCTTC
. TRBJ1-3 TRBV5-1 . CASRNTGPGSGNTIYF TGCGCCAGCAGAAACACCGGACCCGGCTCTGGAAACACCATATATTTT
. TRBJ1-5 TRBV11-2 . CASSLLSNQPQHF TGTGCCAGCAGCTTACTCAGCAATCAGCCCCAGCATTTT
. TRBJ2-2 TRBV18 TRBD1 CASSPRQGSWELFF TGTGCCAGCTCACCTCGACAGGGGTCCTGGGAGCTGTTTTTT
. TRBJ2-1 TRBV7-8 . CASSPGYNEQFF TGTGCCAGCAGCCCTGGCTACAATGAGCAGTTCTTC
. TRBJ2-6 TRBV5-6 . CASSSPGVLGANVLTF TGTGCCAGCAGTTCACCGGGGGTCCTTGGGGCCAACGTCCTGACTTTC
. TRBJ2-3 TRBV6-5 . CASRTTRTSTDTQYF TGTGCCAGCAGAACCACTAGAACTAGCACAGATACGCAGTATTTT
. TRBJ1-3 TRBV9 . CASSPNQPDSGNTIYF TGTGCCAGCAGCCCCAATCAACCCGACTCTGGAAACACCATATATTTT
few TRBJ2-5 TRBV5-4 . CASSFGGGGETQYF TGTGCCAGCAGCTTCGGCGGAGGGGGAGAGACCCAGTACTTC